The clone carrying this T cell receptor beta chain was seen a few times. It was RNA transcripts that yielded the amplified TCR beta CDR3 regions. TCR CDR3 regions were first amplified by RT-PCR with HTBI primers. TCRdb redid the calling of the multiplex PCR reads with MiXCR, one entry per CDR3 protein. The repertoire consists of 150,000 or so distinct CDR3 sequences, with just under 9.5% occurring once and the leading ten covering 22%. This specimen belongs to a study of T cells in Graves' hyperthyroidism and ophthalmopathy. CDR1 and CDR2 (germline): SGHTS, YDEGEE. With 0 bases clipped from V and 4 bases from J, the junction kept 3 bases outside the gene matches. CDR3 length: 14 amino acids.

The chain uses TRBV5-8 and TRBJ1-1; TRBD1 matches at 7 bases. The specimen sequenced was blood. The sequence was collected from a woman between 18 and 30 years old with Graves' hyperthyroidism that later progressed to Graves' ophthalmopathy. The CDR3 DNA is TGTGCCAGCAGCTTGGTCCCAGGGGGCACTGAAGCTTTCTTT. This translates into CASSLVPGGTEAFF.